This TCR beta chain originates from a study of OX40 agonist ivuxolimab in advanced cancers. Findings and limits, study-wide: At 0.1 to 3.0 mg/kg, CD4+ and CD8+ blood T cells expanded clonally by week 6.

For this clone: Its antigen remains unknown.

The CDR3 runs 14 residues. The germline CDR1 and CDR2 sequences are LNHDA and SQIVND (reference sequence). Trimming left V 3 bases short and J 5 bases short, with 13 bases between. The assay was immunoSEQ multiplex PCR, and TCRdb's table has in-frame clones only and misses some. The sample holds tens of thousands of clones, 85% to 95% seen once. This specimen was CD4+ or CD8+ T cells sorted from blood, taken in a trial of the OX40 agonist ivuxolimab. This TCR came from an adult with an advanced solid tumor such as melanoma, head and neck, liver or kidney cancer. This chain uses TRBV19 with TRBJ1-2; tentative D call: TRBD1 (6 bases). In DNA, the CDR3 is TGTGCCAGTAGTATTCAGGGGATGGGATATGGCTACACCTTC. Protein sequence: CASSIQGMGYGYTF. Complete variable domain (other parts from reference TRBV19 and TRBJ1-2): DGGITQSPKYLFRKEGQNVTLSCEQNLNHDAMYWYRQDPGQGLRLIYYSQIVNDFQKGDIAEGYSVSREKKESFPLTVTSAQKNPTAFYLCASSIQGMGYGYTFGSGTRLTVV.